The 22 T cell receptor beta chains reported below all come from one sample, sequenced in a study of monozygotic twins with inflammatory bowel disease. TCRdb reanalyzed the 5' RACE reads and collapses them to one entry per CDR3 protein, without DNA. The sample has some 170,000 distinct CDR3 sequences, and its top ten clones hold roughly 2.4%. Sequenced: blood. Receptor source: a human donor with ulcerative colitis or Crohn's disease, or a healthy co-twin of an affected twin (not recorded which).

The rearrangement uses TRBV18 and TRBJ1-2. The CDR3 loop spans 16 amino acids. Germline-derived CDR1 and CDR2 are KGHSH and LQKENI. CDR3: CASSPDLANPNYGYTF.

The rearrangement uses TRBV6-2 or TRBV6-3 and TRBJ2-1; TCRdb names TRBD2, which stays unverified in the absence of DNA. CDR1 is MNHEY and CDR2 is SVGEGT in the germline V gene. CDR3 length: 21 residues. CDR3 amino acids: CASSRTSGGPRWSSSYNEQFF.

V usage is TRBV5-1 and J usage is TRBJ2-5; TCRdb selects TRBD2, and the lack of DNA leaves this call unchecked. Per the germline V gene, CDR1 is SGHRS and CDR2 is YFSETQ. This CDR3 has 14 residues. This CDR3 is CASSLATGGETQYF.

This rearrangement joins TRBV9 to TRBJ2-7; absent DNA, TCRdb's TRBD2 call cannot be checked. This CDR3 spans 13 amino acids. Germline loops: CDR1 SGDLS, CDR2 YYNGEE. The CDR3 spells CASSPRRGFQQYF.

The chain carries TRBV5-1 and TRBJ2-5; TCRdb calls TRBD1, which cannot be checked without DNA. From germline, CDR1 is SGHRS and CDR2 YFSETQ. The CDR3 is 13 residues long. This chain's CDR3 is CASSRDIQETQYF. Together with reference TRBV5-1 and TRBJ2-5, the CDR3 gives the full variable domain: KAGVTQTPRYLIKTRGQQVTLSCSPISGHRSVSWYQQTPGQGLQFLFEYFSETQRNKGNFPGRFSGRQFSNSRSEMNVSTLELGDSALYLCASSRDIQETQYFGPGTRLLVL.

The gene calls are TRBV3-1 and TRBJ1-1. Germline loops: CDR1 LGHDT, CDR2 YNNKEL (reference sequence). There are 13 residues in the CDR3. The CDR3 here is CASSRSSATEAFF. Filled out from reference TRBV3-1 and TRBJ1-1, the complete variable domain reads DTAVSQTPKYLVTQMGNDKSIKCEQNLGHDTMYWYKQDSKKFLKIMFSYNNKELIINETVPNRFSPKSPDKAHLNLHINSLELGDSAVYFCASSRSSATEAFFGQGTRLTVV.

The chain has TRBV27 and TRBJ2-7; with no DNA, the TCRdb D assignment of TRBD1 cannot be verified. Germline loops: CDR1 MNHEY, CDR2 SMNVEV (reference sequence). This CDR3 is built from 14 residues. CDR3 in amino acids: CASSRTGVASEQYF.

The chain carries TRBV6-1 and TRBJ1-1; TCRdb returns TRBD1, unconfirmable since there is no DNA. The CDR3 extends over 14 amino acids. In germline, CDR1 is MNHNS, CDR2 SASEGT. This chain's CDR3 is CASTDKPGRAEAFF.

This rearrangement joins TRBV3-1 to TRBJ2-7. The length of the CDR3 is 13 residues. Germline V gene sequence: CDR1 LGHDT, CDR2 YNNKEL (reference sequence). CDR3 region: CASSQDPGHEQYF.

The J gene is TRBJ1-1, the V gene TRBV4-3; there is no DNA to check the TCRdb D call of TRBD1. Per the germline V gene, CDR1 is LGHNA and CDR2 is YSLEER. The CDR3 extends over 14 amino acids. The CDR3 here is CASSPDRGMTEAFF.

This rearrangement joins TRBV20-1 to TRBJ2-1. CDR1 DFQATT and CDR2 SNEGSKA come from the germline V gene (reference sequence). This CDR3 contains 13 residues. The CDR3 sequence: CSPIGHLGNEQFF.

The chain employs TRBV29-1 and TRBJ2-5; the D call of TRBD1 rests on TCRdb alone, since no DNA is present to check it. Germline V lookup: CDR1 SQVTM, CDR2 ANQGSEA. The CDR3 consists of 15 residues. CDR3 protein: CSVAKGRDSQETQYF.

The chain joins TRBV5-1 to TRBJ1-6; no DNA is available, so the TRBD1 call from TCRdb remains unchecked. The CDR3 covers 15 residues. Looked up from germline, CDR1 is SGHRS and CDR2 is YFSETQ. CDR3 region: CASSLAGANNSPLHF.

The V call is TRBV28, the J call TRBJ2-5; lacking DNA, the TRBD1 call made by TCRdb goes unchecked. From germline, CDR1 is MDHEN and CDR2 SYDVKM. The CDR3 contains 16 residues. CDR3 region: CASSFSGQLWGETQYF. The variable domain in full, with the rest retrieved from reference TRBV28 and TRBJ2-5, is DVKVTQSSRYLVKRTGEKVFLECVQDMDHENMFWYRQDPGLGLRLIYFSYDVKMKEKGDIPEGYSVSREKKERFSLILESASTNQTSMYLCASSFSGQLWGETQYFGPGTRLLVL.

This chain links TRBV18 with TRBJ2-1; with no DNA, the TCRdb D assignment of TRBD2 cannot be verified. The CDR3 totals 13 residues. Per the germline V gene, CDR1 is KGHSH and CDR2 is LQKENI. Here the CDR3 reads CASSLLEGNEQFF.

CDR3 region: CASSPRTSARNNEQFF. V usage is TRBV7-3 and J usage is TRBJ2-1; the TCRdb call, TRBD2, lacks DNA for checking. CDR1 is SGHTA, CDR2 FQGTGA, per germline. The CDR3 is made up of 16 amino acids.

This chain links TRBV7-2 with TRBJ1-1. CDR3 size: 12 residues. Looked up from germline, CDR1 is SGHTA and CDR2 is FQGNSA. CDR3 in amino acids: CASSLVAGGAFF.

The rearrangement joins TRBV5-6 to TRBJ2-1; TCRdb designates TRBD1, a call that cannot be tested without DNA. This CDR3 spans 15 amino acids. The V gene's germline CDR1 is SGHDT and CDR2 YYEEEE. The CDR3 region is CASSLEAQGLNEQFF.

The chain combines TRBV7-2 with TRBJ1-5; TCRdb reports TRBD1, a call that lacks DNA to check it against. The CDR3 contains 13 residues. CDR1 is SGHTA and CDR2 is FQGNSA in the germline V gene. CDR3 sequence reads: CASSPRGAQPQHF.

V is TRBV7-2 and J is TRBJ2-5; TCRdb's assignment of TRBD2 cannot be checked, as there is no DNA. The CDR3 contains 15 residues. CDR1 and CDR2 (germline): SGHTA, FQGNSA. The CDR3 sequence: CASSSQAGESETQYF.

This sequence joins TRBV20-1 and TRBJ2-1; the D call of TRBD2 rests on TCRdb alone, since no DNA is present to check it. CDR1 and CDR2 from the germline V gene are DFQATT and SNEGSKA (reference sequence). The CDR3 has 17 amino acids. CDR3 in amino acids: CSARPTSGGSRGNEQFF.

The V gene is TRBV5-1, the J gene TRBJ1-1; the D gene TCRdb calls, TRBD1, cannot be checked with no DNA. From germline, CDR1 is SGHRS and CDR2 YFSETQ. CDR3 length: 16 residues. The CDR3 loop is CASSLAQGAANTEAFF.